Given below is one T cell receptor beta chain in context. This clonotype was seen many times. The specificity of this receptor is unknown. Per-nucleotide qualities are absent, and no much larger clonotype sits a single base away. For repertoire sequencing, the TCR beta CDR3 regions were amplified from RNA transcripts. HTBI primers and the Qiagen OneStep RT-PCR kit were used in a first-round RT-PCR, which was followed by a second-round multiplex PCR, size selection and purification. Libraries were sequenced on an Illumina HiSeq2000 using paired-end 100 bp reads. Turning to the authors' computational methods: SOAPnuke was used to process the reads, removing any read that contained adapters or uncalled bases, had a mean Phred below 15, or lacked an exact match to the constant primer or identifier. High-quality paired reads were merged with COPE v1.2.5. Each unique nucleotide sequence was treated as a clonotype, and MiTCR v1.1 was used to align the clonotypes to the IMGT TRB V, D and J references. Only V-J combinations with frequency above 0.0001 were analysed, covering around 99% of repertoires. A TCR clonal expansion and chaos score per V-J combination was defined as the ratio of F50 clonal expansion to chaos observed in the TCRdist matrix. Welch's t-statistics and random forest were used to narrow the features down to roughly twelve V-J combinations, which were then fed into a naive Bayes classifier. The similarity between thyroid and blood repertoires was quantified using the Morisita-Horn index. Clones were called with MiXCR by TCRdb after fastp trimmed the public reads at Q25, and only in-frame beta chains were retained. Under each unique CDR3 protein, matching rows form one entry showing the most common genes and DNA. TCRdb, not the authors, supplied the V and J calls. In this sample the table shows 300,000 to 400,000 distinct CDR3 sequences, roughly a sixth of which occur a single time. Around 12% of the sample lies in the top ten.

This specimen comes from a study of Graves' ophthalmopathy and Graves' hyperthyroidism listed by TCRdb under 2018. Concerning the study at large: Peripheral blood was collected at initial diagnosis, prior to any treatment. The study used signatures of the TCR beta repertoire to tell Graves' ophthalmopathy apart from Graves' hyperthyroidism and to predict which patients would progress to ophthalmopathy. In over 5 hyperthyroidism patients, the T-cell repertoire of thyroid tissue was compared with the T-cell repertoire of blood. In total, 135 blood samples were TCR-sequenced: roughly 45 ophthalmopathy, under 80 hyperthyroidism and approximately 17 hyperthyroidism-to-ophthalmopathy patients. The independent validation cohort included approximately 19 hyperthyroidism patients plus 17 patients who later progressed from hyperthyroidism to ophthalmopathy. Following sample collection, hyperthyroidism patients were given methimazole at a starting dose of 30 mg daily, and ophthalmopathy patients were given high-dose intravenous methylprednisolone. To explore V-J signatures that separate ophthalmopathy from hyperthyroidism, a discovery set of about 96 patients was enrolled, consisting of 43 with ophthalmopathy and under 65 with stable hyperthyroidism. Overall results and qualifications from the work: In validation, the model predicted ophthalmopathy progression with less than 71% sensitivity and 72% to 80% specificity; roughly 12 predicted patients were CT-confirmed with GO in a median of about 7.1 months. Ophthalmopathy was separated from stable hyperthyroidism by the 13-signature model with 87.88% sensitivity and roughly 82% specificity in cross-validation and with 80%/75% in the test set. Sample size was not statistically predetermined, and group allocation was not concealed from the investigators. Among expanded thyroid clonotypes with frequency above 0.001, most also showed up in blood, which suggests that blood repertoires may reflect the thyroid immune response.

From the cysteine through the phenylalanine, the CDR3 covers 16 amino acids. The DNA shown is the 48-base CDR3, in frame from base 1. Relative to germline, V is missing 8 bases and J is missing 3 bases, with 15 bases of the junction outside any gene match. As encoded in the germline V gene, CDR1 is KGHSH while CDR2 is LQKENI. Ophthalmopathy patients had moderately to severely active disease, Clinical Activity Score of at least 3, NOSPECS grade of at least 4, and disease duration under 3 months. Patients with other autoimmune diseases, uncontrolled infections, pregnancy or lactation were excluded. Clinical symptoms, serum thyroxine, TRAb, thyroid ultrasound and orbital computed tomography formed the basis of the diagnosis. Ficoll-Paque density gradient centrifugation was used to isolate PBMCs from 10 ml of fresh peripheral blood. Total RNA was extracted using Trizol reagent, and RNA quality was checked on an Agilent 2100 Bioanalyzer.

The chain is made from TRBV18 and TRBJ1-1, and TRBD1 matches 7 of the central bases. The sample was peripheral blood. This TCR was sampled from an adult man with Graves' ophthalmopathy. The sequenced DNA: TGTGCCAGCCAACTAAACCGGGGACAGAGTTACACTGAAGCTTTCTTT. Translated, it reads CASQLNRGQSYTEAFF.